These T cell receptor beta chains were read from a single sample in a study of shared clonotypes between healthy human individuals. Here immunoSEQ multiplex PCR was the method, and the copy in TCRdb shows in-frame clones only, minus some. The top ten clones hold about 1.1% of a sample with more than 2 million clones, about 95% of them seen once. Sample: naive CD8+ T cells sorted from blood. These receptors were collected from a man younger than 30 in good health. The CDR3 runs from the conserved cysteine through the conserved F or W. The D gene is left open where the match is weak. Clone size, where shown, is once, few, many, or a class for clones that have expanded.

V,J,D,size,DNA,CDR3
TRBV2,TRBJ2-1,TRBD2,NA,TGTGCCAGCAATCTAGCGGGAGTTGGGTATGAGCAGTTCTTC,CASNLAGVGYEQFF
TRBV28,TRBJ1-2,NA,NA,TGTGCCAGCAGCAGTATCGGGGAATTAGTCTATGGCTACACCTTC,CASSSIGELVYGYTF
TRBV10-3,TRBJ1-2,NA,once,TGTGCCATCAGTGAGTCCCAGGGACACTATGGCTACACCTTC,CAISESQGHYGYTF
TRBV7-6,TRBJ2-7,TRBD1,NA,TGTGCCAGCAGCCCCACGGGACAGGGGATCGACGAGCAGTACTTC,CASSPTGQGIDEQYF
TRBV9,TRBJ2-7,NA,NA,TGTGCCAGCAGCCCACGTTTAGGCGCCGAGCAGTACTTC,CASSPRLGAEQYF
TRBV23-1,TRBJ1-2,NA,NA,TGCGCCAGCGTACGGAGGTTTGACACCTTC,CASVRRFDTF
TRBV6-1,TRBJ2-4,NA,NA,TGTGCCAGCAGTCCAGGGCTTCTGGAAAACATTCAGTACTTC,CASSPGLLENIQYF
TRBV27,TRBJ2-7,TRBD1,once,TGTGCCAGCAGTCCGGACAGGGCCGGGGAGCAGTACTTC,CASSPDRAGEQYF
TRBV6-1,TRBJ1-4,NA,NA,NA,CASSEWGQGARVFF
TRBV5-6,TRBJ2-5,NA,NA,TGTGCCAGCAGCTTCCCGTACGGGAGCCAAGAGACCCAGTACTTC,CASSFPYGSQETQYF
TRBV4-1,TRBJ2-7,TRBD1,NA,TGCGCCAGCAGCCAAGACAGGGGGTCCTACGAGCAGTACTTC,CASSQDRGSYEQYF
TRBV5-4,TRBJ1-1,NA,NA,TGTGCCAGCAGCGCCGACGGGGGTCCTATGAACACTGAAGCTTTCTTT,CASSADGGPMNTEAFF
TRBV27,TRBJ2-5,TRBD1,once,TGTGCCAGCTTAGACAGGGTTCAAGAGACCCAGTACTTC,CASLDRVQETQYF
TRBV27,TRBJ1-2,TRBD1,NA,TGTGCCAGCCGCCCCGGGACAGGGGACTATGGCTACACCTTC,CASRPGTGDYGYTF
TRBV6-5,TRBJ1-3,NA,NA,TGTGCCAGCAGTTACTCTATCGTGAGCTCTGGAAACACCATATATTTT,CASSYSIVSSGNTIYF
TRBV7-9,TRBJ2-5,NA,NA,TGTGCCAGTGCGACGTTCGAGGAGACCCAGTACTTC,CASATFEETQYF
TRBV4-1,TRBJ2-7,TRBD1,NA,TGCGCCAGCAGCCAAACGACAGGGGCGACCTACGAGCAGTACTTC,CASSQTTGATYEQYF
TRBV25-1,TRBJ2-1,TRBD2,NA,TGTGCCAGCAGTGCAAGCGGGAGCTACCTAGTCAATGAGCAGTTCTTC,CASSASGSYLVNEQFF